The 13 T cell receptor beta chains reported below all come from one sample, sequenced in a study of T cell repertoires in cytomegalovirus infection. For these TCRs, the target antigens are not known. TCRdb re-analysed the reads in MiXCR, keeping a single row per CDR3 protein. In the table there are around 500,000 distinct CDR3 sequences, about 42% of which are singletons. Source: cultured PBMCs, taken from culture after CMV antigen stimulation. These receptors were obtained from a human donor in good health (CMV status not recorded). Some clones in this sample may be carry-over from other donors' samples.

The rearrangement uses TRBV7-2 and TRBJ1-5, with 8 positions matching TRBD1. CDR1 and CDR2 from the germline V gene are SGHTA and FQGNSA. The CDR3 is 19 residues long. The trim removed 1 base at V and 0 bases at J, leaving 11 bases unmatched. CDR3 bases: TGTGCCAGCAGCTTAGTCGAGACAGGGGCCCTCTATAGCAATCAGCCCCAGCATTTT. This gives the protein CASSLVETGALYSNQPQHF.

The chain carries TRBV6-2 or TRBV6-3 and TRBJ1-2, with D uncertain. V shed 7 bases and J shed 4 bases, with 16 bases lying between them. The germline V gene has CDR1 MNHEY and CDR2 SVGEGT. The CDR3 is 14 residues long. The CDR3 DNA reads TGTGCCAGCACCCCGGGAGGGTTCACCTATGGCTACACCTTC. It translates to CASTPGGFTYGYTF.

The gene calls are TRBV24-1 and TRBJ2-3, with D possibly TRBD1 on 5 matching bases. Per the germline V gene, CDR1 is KGHDR and CDR2 is SFDVKD. With 4 bases removed from V and 6 bases from J, the gap between germline ends came to 19 bases. The CDR3 consists of 16 residues. The DNA of the CDR3 is TGTGCCACCAGTGACCGGACCAGGGTTAGCCCCGATACGCAGTATTTT. Translation: CATSDRTRVSPDTQYF.

The chain combines TRBV6-2 or TRBV6-3 with TRBJ1-1; 7 nucleotides align to TRBD1. The junction had 5 bases not matched to a gene; V was cut back by 6 bases and J by 4 bases. The CDR3 is 13 residues long. From germline, CDR1 is MNHEY and CDR2 SVGEGT. For the CDR3, the DNA is TGTGCCAGCAGGGCCCCAGGGGGCACTGAAGCTTTCTTT. Its protein is CASRAPGGTEAFF.

This clonotype was seen only a few times. V and J are TRBV7-2 and TRBJ1-1; D ambiguous. The CDR3 contains 13 residues. V was pared by 5 bases and J by 8 bases, with 15 bases between. Looked up from germline, CDR1 is SGHTA and CDR2 is FQGNSA. The CDR3 here is CASSLYMWAEAFF. The CDR3 DNA follows: TGTGCCAGCAGCCTCTATATGTGGGCAGAAGCTTTCTTT.

This clonotype has only a few counts. CDR3 amino acids: CASSSRRREGRGEQYF. The CDR3 DNA follows: TGTGCCAGCAGCTCGCGACGGCGGGAGGGCCGAGGAGAGCAGTACTTC. The chain employs TRBV7-2 and TRBJ2-7, with 9 bases that match TRBD2. Trimming cost V 4 bases and J 7 bases; bases outside gene matches: 14. There are 16 residues in the CDR3. Germline V gives CDR1 SGHTA, CDR2 FQGNSA.

V and J are TRBV19 and TRBJ2-7; TRBD1 might be the D (5 bases). The CDR3 extends over 14 amino acids. Looked up from germline, CDR1 is LNHDA and CDR2 is SQIVND (reference sequence). V lost 5 bases and J 0 bases, leaving 11 bases between the germline ends. The chain's CDR3 is CASSLATASYEQYF. For the CDR3, the DNA is TGTGCCAGTAGTCTCGCGACAGCCTCCTACGAGCAGTACTTC. The full variable domain, rest sourced from reference TRBV19 and TRBJ2-7, is DGGITQSPKYLFRKEGQNVTLSCEQNLNHDAMYWYRQDPGQGLRLIYYSQIVNDFQKGDIAEGYSVSREKKESFPLTVTSAQKNPTAFYLCASSLATASYEQYFGPGTRLTVT.

This clonotype was detected ten times or more. V is TRBV11-2 and J is TRBJ2-7; 10 positions agree with TRBD1. CDR1 SGHAT and CDR2 FQNNGV come from the germline V gene. The CDR3 is 15 amino acids. The V gene end was trimmed by 5 bases and the J gene end by 2 bases; junction bases not matched to a gene: 6. The CDR3 DNA reads TGTGCCAGCAGCGACCCGGGGACAGGGGCCTACGAGCAGTACTTC. It codes for CASSDPGTGAYEQYF.

This chain joins TRBV7-8 and TRBJ2-3; 9 bases fit TRBD2. The germline CDR1 and CDR2 sequences are SGHVS and FQNEAQ. Trimming took 3 bases from V and 5 from J; bases not matched to a gene: 6. There are 15 residues in the CDR3. As DNA, the CDR3 is TGTGCCAGCAGCTTTAGGTCTAGCGGGGAAGATACGCAGTATTTT. Its protein product is CASSFRSSGEDTQYF.

The table lists this clonotype with a few counts. This chain links TRBV7-2 with TRBJ2-7; D is possibly TRBD2 (5 bases). V lost 3 bases and J lost 0, with 18 bases in between. The CDR3 is 17 residues long. Germline V lookup: CDR1 SGHTA, CDR2 FQGNSA. CDR3: CASSFGSGKISSYEQYF. The CDR3 nucleotides are TGTGCCAGCAGCTTCGGGTCCGGGAAAATTAGCTCCTACGAGCAGTACTTC.

As to this clonotype: A much larger clone is a single base away; this may be a read error. The chain has TRBV7-6 and TRBJ2-7; 12 bases are shared with TRBD2. The V gene end was trimmed by 5 bases and the J gene end by 1 base; junction bases not matched to a gene: 3. Germline-derived CDR1 and CDR2 are SGHVS and FNYEAQ. CDR3 length: 15 residues. This CDR3 reads CASSPGLAGSYEQYF. Here the CDR3 DNA reads TGTGCCAGCAGCCCGGGACTAGCGGGTTCCTACGAGCAGTACTTC. The full variable domain, its missing parts supplied by reference TRBV7-6 and TRBJ2-7, is GAGVSQSPRYKVTKRGQDVALRCDPISGHVSLYWYRQALGQGPEFLTYFNYEAQQDKSGLPNDRFSAERPEGSISTLTIQRTEQRDSAMYRCASSPGLAGSYEQYFGPGTRLTVT.

V and J are TRBV2 and TRBJ2-7; D is perhaps TRBD1 (5 bases). The germline V and J ends were trimmed by 8 bases and 0 bases, with 14 bases remaining between them. Germline values: CDR1 SNHLY, CDR2 FYNNEI. The CDR3 loop spans 14 amino acids. CDR3 DNA sequence: TGTGCCAGCTTTGGGCAGGGAAGCTCCTACGAGCAGTACTTC. Translation gives CASFGQGSSYEQYF.

The CDR3 DNA reads TGTGCCAGCAGTGAAGAATTTTCCCGGGCTTTCTTT. Translating gives CASSEEFSRAFF. The J gene is TRBJ1-1, the V gene TRBV2; no reliable D call. The germline V gene encodes CDR1 SNHLY and CDR2 FYNNEI. V gave up 1 base and J gave up 11 bases, with 11 bases separating them. The length of the CDR3 is 12 residues. Complete variable domain (other parts from reference TRBV2 and TRBJ1-1): EPEVTQTPSHQVTQMGQEVILRCVPISNHLYFYWYRQILGQKVEFLVSFYNNEISEKSEIFDDQFSVERPDGSNFTLKIRSTKLEDSAMYFCASSEEFSRAFFGQGTRLTVV.